This TCR beta chain is drawn from a study of T cell responses to AZD1222 COVID-19 vaccine. Study-level points and caveats: Following two doses of AZD1222, Spike-specific TCR breadth and depth rose.

Some clones are missing from TCRdb's copy, which holds only in-frame ones; the method was immunoSEQ multiplex PCR. The repertoire holds about 94,000 clones, with approximately 87% as singletons. The germline V gene encodes CDR1 WNHNN and CDR2 SYGVQD (reference sequence). The CDR3 totals 14 residues. The ends lost 7 bases at V and 4 bases at J; junction bases unmatched: 4. Regarding this clone: What it binds is unknown.

This receptor was obtained from an adult who received the AZD1222 COVID-19 vaccine. The sample consisted of peripheral blood, taken 28 days after the second AZD1222 dose. This chain uses TRBV10-1 with TRBJ2-7; 13 nucleotides match TRBD2. CDR3 bases: TGCGCCAGCAATTGGACTAGCGGGGGTTACGAGCAGTACTTC. Protein sequence: CASNWTSGGYEQYF.